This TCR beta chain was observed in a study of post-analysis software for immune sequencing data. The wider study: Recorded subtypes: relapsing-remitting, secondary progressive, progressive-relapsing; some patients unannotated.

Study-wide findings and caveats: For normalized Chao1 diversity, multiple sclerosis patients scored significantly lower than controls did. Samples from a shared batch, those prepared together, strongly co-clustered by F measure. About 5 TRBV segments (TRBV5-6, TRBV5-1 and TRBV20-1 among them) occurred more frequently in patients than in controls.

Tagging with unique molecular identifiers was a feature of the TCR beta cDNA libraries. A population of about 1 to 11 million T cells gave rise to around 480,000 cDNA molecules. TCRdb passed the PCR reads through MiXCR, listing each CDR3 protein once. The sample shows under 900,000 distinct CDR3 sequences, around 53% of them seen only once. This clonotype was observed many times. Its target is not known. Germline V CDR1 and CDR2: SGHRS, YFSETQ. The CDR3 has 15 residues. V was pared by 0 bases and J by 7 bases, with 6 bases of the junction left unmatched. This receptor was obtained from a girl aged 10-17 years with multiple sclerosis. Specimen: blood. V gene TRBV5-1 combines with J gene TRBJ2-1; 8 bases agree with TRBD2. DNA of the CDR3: TGCGCCAGCAGCTTGGGGGCGGGAGGTCCAAATGAGCAGTTCTTC. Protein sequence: CASSLGAGGPNEQFF.